This paragraph covers one T cell receptor beta chain sequence. These data come from a study of blood T cell repertoires in COVID-19. On the study more broadly: The United States, Italy and Spain provided the acute and convalescent COVID-19 samples.

As processed by the authors: Cell counts per sample came from amplifying reference gene primers. Here immunoSEQ multiplex PCR was the method, and the copy in TCRdb shows in-frame clones only, minus some. Clonal size and the V and J genes are those of that table, whereas D and trimming came from the DNA. The sample yields roughly 59,000 clones, approximately 78% seen once. This CDR3 spans 14 amino acids. Germline V gene sequence: CDR1 GTSNPN, CDR2 SVGIG (reference sequence). V dropped 0 bases and J dropped 5 bases, with 11 bases sitting between them. Sequencing used peripheral blood. This TCR was sampled from an older man with acute or convalescent COVID-19. This chain joins TRBV30 and TRBJ1-5; possible D gene TRBD1, 5 bases. The CDR3 sequence is CAWSVGGRDQPQHF. Written as DNA, the CDR3 is TGTGCCTGGAGTGTAGGTGGCAGGGATCAGCCCCAGCATTTT. Complete variable domain (other parts from reference TRBV30 and TRBJ1-5): SQTIHQWPATLVQPVGSPLSLECTVEGTSNPNLYWYRQAAGRGLQLLFYSVGIGQISSEVPQNLSASRPQDRQFILSSKKLLLSDSGFYLCAWSVGGRDQPQHFGDGTRLSIL.